The subject of this entry is one T cell receptor (beta chain). Its antigen remains unidentified. The data belong to a study of prognosis after radiotherapy for stage I lung cancer. Study context: Oligometastatic NSCLC after surgical resection of the primary tumor was present in 4 or 5 patients, while newly diagnosed primary stage I lung tumors were present in some 15. Patients received stereotactic body radiotherapy alone, with no concurrent therapy. The study's findings and limits: Unique TCR clones declined after stereotactic body radiation therapy, from a median 10,088 to 6,861.

This CDR3 contains 14 residues. V lost 3 bases, J lost 8 bases, and 14 bases lay in between. Germline V gives CDR1 MNHEY, CDR2 SMNVEV (reference sequence). Genomic DNA was subjected to two-round multiplex PCR for amplification of TCR beta CDR3. It was primers specific to each TRBV and TRBJ gene that first-round PCR used. TCRdb re-derived calls from the multiplex PCR reads in MiXCR, one entry per CDR3 protein. The profile shows about 35,000 distinct CDR3 sequences, 32% of them singletons. The sequencing here drew on PBMCs, taken before or after stereotactic body radiation therapy (not recorded which). The receptor comes from a donor aged 50 or older with non-small cell lung cancer. The chain combines TRBV27 with TRBJ2-1, with a tentative D call TRBD1 (5 bases). The CDR3 here is CASSLNVRAYEQFF. CDR3 sequence (DNA): TGTGCCAGCAGTTTGAACGTCAGGGCGTATGAGCAGTTCTTC.